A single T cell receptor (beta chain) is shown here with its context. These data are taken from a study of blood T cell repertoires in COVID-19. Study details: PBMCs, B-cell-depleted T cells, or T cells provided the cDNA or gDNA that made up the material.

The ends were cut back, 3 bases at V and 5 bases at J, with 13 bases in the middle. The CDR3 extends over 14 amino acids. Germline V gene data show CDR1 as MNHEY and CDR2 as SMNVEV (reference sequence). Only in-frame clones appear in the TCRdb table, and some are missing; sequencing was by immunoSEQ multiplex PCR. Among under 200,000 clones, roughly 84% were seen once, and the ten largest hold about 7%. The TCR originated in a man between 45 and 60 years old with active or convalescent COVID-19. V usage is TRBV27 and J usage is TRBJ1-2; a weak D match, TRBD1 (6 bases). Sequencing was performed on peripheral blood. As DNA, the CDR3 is TGTGCCAGCAGTTTTAGGGGGTATAATTATGGCTACACCTTC. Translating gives CASSFRGYNYGYTF.